These 30 T cell receptor beta chains originate from one sample sequenced in a study of control samples from healthy donors and cancer patients. The data were produced by immunoSEQ multiplex PCR, yet TCRdb's version contains in-frame clones alone and is incomplete. Seen here are about 140,000 clones, 80% to 95% observed once, and the top ten hold around 11%. Sequencing used blood. The receptors derive from a man aged 30 to 39 in good health.

This chain joins TRBV11-2 and TRBJ2-3, with D perhaps TRBD1 or TRBD2 (7 bases each). This CDR3 region has 16 residues. Germline CDR1 reads SGHAT; CDR2 reads FQNNGV. Trimming left V 1 base short and J 0 bases short, with 11 bases between. The chain's CDR3 is CASSLAQGGSTDTQYF. The CDR3 nucleotides are TGTGCCAGCAGCTTAGCGCAGGGGGGGAGCACAGATACGCAGTATTTT.

This clone was observed once. The genes are TRBV28 and TRBJ2-3, with TRBD2 matching over 8 bases. Germline CDR1 and CDR2: MDHEN and SYDVKM. V shed 3 bases and J 4 bases; nucleotides not matched to a gene: 18. The CDR3 is made up of 19 amino acids. The CDR3 region is CASSFPRGERESLADTQYF. CDR3 in DNA: TGTGCCAGCAGTTTCCCTCGAGGGGAGCGGGAGTCCCTCGCAGATACGCAGTATTTT.

This clone was recorded only once. The rearrangement links TRBV6-2 or TRBV6-3 to TRBJ2-3, with 12 bases fitting TRBD2. Germline CDR1 is MNHEY and CDR2 is SVGEGT. CDR3 length: 21 residues. The V segment lost 7 bases and the J segment 0 bases; nucleotides outside the gene matches: 20. The CDR3 bases are TGTGCCAGCATCCCTCTGAACCCTGGGACTAGCGGGCCCGATAGCACAGATACGCAGTATTTT. This codes for CASIPLNPGTSGPDSTDTQYF.

V and J are TRBV11-2 and TRBJ2-7; 11 nucleotides agree with TRBD2. This CDR3 spans 14 amino acids. Trimming at V came to 6 bases and at J to 3 bases, leaving 4 bases not matched to a gene. Per the germline V gene, CDR1 is SGHAT and CDR2 is FQNNGV. In nucleotides, the CDR3 is TGTGCCAGCAGAAGACTAGCGGGGTTCTACGAGCAGTACTTC. Its protein is CASRRLAGFYEQYF.

J is TRBJ1-1 and V is TRBV5-4; TRBD1 might be the D (6 bases). Germline V CDR1 and CDR2: SGHNT, YYREEE (reference sequence). The CDR3 is made up of 14 amino acids. V was clipped by 4 bases and J by 1 base, with 11 bases between them. As DNA, the CDR3 is TGTGCCAGCAGCGGCCTAGGGGGGAACACTGAAGCTTTCTTT. This translates into CASSGLGGNTEAFF. The whole variable domain, filled in from reference TRBV5-4 and TRBJ1-1, reads ETGVTQSPTHLIKTRGQQVTLRCSSQSGHNTVSWYQQALGQGPQFIFQYYREEENGRGNFPPRFSGLQFPNYSSELNVNALELDDSALYLCASSGLGGNTEAFFGQGTRLTVV.

This clone appeared a few times. The V call is TRBV28, the J call TRBJ1-2; D not resolved. The V gene's germline CDR1 is MDHEN and CDR2 SYDVKM. V was pared by 8 bases and J by 4 bases, with 17 bases between. The CDR3 spans 14 residues. The CDR3 is CASRVQDRSYGYTF. CDR3 nucleotides: TGTGCCAGCCGGGTTCAGGACCGCTCCTATGGCTACACCTTC.

The CDR3 sequence: CATSRAGVNTEAFF. For the CDR3, the DNA is TGTGCCACCAGCAGAGCTGGGGTGAACACTGAAGCTTTCTTT. The chain couples TRBV15 to TRBJ1-1, with D unresolved. Between the trimmed V and J ends, which lost 1 base and 0 bases, there was a span of 6 bases. This CDR3 region has 14 residues. Per germline, CDR1 LNHNV and CDR2 YYDKDF (reference sequence).

The chain links TRBV5-4 to TRBJ2-3, with D possibly matching TRBD1 (6 bases). The CDR3 is 15 amino acids. The germline CDR1 and CDR2 sequences are SGHNT and YYREEE (reference sequence). Between the trimmed V and J ends, which lost 4 bases and 5 bases, there was a span of 17 bases. The CDR3 protein is CASSTNLGAGDTQYF. The CDR3 coding sequence is TGTGCCAGCAGCACGAATCTGGGGGCCGGAGATACGCAGTATTTT.

The chain employs TRBV28 and TRBJ2-7; tentatively, D is TRBD1 (6 bases). V was pared by 7 bases and J by 4 bases, with 20 bases between. Germline V gives CDR1 MDHEN, CDR2 SYDVKM. This CDR3 region has 15 residues. CDR3 in amino acids: CASIRSQGLTYEQYF. The CDR3, as DNA: TGTGCCAGCATCCGCTCACAGGGTCTCACTTACGAGCAGTACTTC.

This chain uses TRBV7-2 with TRBJ1-1; D is ambiguous. V lost 5 bases, J lost 1 base, and 8 bases lay in between. CDR1 SGHTA and CDR2 FQGNSA come from the germline V gene. The CDR3 sequence is 13 residues long. CDR3 bases: TGTGCCAGCAGCATCAGGAGGAACACTGAAGCTTTCTTT. Amino acids: CASSIRRNTEAFF.

The gene calls are TRBV7-2 and TRBJ2-7; 14 positions agree with TRBD2. Germline V gene data show CDR1 as SGHTA and CDR2 as FQGNSA. CDR3 length equals 19 residues. Trimming at V came to 5 bases and at J to 1 base, leaving 13 bases not matched to a gene. The CDR3 DNA reads TGTGCCAGCAGCAAAACGGAGAGAGGACTAGCGGGGGGATCCTACGAGCAGTACTTC. Its translation is CASSKTERGLAGGSYEQYF.

Notes on this clone: The sample holds other DNA sequences that translate to the same CDR3. This CDR3 reads CASSRGLAGAYEQYF. The CDR3 DNA reads TGTGCCAGCAGTAGGGGACTAGCGGGAGCCTACGAGCAGTACTTC. The J gene is TRBJ2-7, the V gene TRBV6-5; TRBD2 agrees at 14 bases. The CDR3 spans 15 residues. Germline values: CDR1 MNHEY, CDR2 SVGAGI. V shed 5 bases, J shed 2 bases, and the junction held 2 bases outside the gene matches.

The chain carries TRBV6-6 and TRBJ2-1; the match to TRBD2 covers 15 bases. The ends lost 6 bases at V and 10 bases at J; junction bases unmatched: 7. CDR1 MNHNY and CDR2 SVGAGI come from the germline V gene (reference sequence). CDR3 length equals 15 residues. The CDR3 DNA follows: TGTGCCAGCAGCGCTGGGACTAGCGGGAGGCGGGAGCAGTTCTTC. Its protein is CASSAGTSGRREQFF.

The chain recombines TRBV27 with TRBJ1-4; 7 bases are a match to TRBD1. The CDR3 is 16 amino acids. The germline CDR1 and CDR2 sequences are MNHEY and SMNVEV (reference sequence). Trimming cost V 7 bases and J 10 bases; bases outside gene matches: 18. The CDR3 DNA follows: TGTGCCAGCACCCAGGTGGGGAGGGGGCGCGTGGGAAAACTGTTTTTT. The encoded protein is CASTQVGRGRVGKLFF.

This sequence joins TRBV20-1 and TRBJ1-1; D is uncertain. This CDR3 is built from 11 residues. The germline V gene has CDR1 DFQATT and CDR2 SNEGSKA (reference sequence). CDR3 loop: CGTVENTEAFF. CDR3 coding DNA: TGCGGAACTGTTGAGAACACTGAAGCTTTCTTT.

The genes are TRBV10-3 and TRBJ1-3, with D possibly TRBD1 on 5 matching bases. From germline, CDR1 is ENHRY and CDR2 SYGVKD. CDR3 length: 13 amino acids. The V end was cut by 6 bases, the J end by 0 bases, with 6 bases between. In DNA, the CDR3 is TGTGCCATCAGGGGGGACTCTGGAAACACCATATATTTT. Amino acid sequence: CAIRGDSGNTIYF.

The J gene is TRBJ2-3, the V gene TRBV7-9, with unresolved D. The CDR3 is 13 amino acids. The V end lost 7 bases, the J end lost 5 bases, and 13 bases lay between the germline ends. Germline assignment: CDR1 SEHNR and CDR2 FQNEAQ (reference sequence). The CDR3 nucleotides are TGTGCCAGCAAGACTGATGGATTAGATACGCAGTATTTT. It codes for CASKTDGLDTQYF.

The V and J genes are TRBV6-1 and TRBJ1-5, with TRBD1 identical over 12 bases. The trim removed 4 bases at V and 1 base at J, leaving 8 bases unmatched. Germline values: CDR1 MNHNS, CDR2 SASEGT. The CDR3 has 18 amino acids. The CDR3 region has the DNA TGTGCCAGCAGTGCCGGGACAGGGGGCTTATGGAGCAATCAGCCCCAGCATTTT. Translation gives CASSAGTGGLWSNQPQHF.

The chain carries TRBV27 and TRBJ1-5, with TRBD1 identical over 10 bases. The V segment lost 3 bases and the J segment 5 bases; nucleotides outside the gene matches: 7. The CDR3 has 16 residues. CDR1 and CDR2 from the germline V gene are MNHEY and SMNVEV (reference sequence). The chain's CDR3 is CASSFLWTGGYQPQHF. The CDR3 DNA follows: TGTGCCAGCAGTTTCCTCTGGACAGGGGGGTATCAGCCCCAGCATTTT.

This clone has a count of ten or more. J is TRBJ2-1 and V is TRBV9; tentative D call: TRBD2 (5 bases). The CDR3 runs to 13 residues. Germline CDR1 and CDR2: SGDLS and YYNGEE. The ends were cut back, 0 bases at V and 9 bases at J, with 10 bases in the middle. For the CDR3, the DNA is TGTGCCAGCAGCGTAGAGACCCGGGGTGAGCAGTTCTTC. Protein: CASSVETRGEQFF.

The V call is TRBV19, the J call TRBJ2-1; D possibly corresponds to TRBD1 (6 bases). Germline-derived CDR1 and CDR2 are LNHDA and SQIVND (reference sequence). With 4 bases removed from V and 10 bases from J, the gap between germline ends came to 14 bases. This CDR3 has 13 amino acids. CDR3 DNA sequence: TGTGCCAGTAGTAACCCCACAGGGAGCGAGCAGTTCTTC. This translates into CASSNPTGSEQFF. Variable domain in full (rest from reference TRBV19 and TRBJ2-1): DGGITQSPKYLFRKEGQNVTLSCEQNLNHDAMYWYRQDPGQGLRLIYYSQIVNDFQKGDIAEGYSVSREKKESFPLTVTSAQKNPTAFYLCASSNPTGSEQFFGPGTRLTVL.

The rearrangement joins TRBV10-2 to TRBJ1-2; D remains ambiguous. The CDR3 loop spans 13 amino acids. V was clipped by 5 bases and J by 1 base, with 8 bases between them. CDR1 and CDR2 from the germline V gene are WSHSY and SAAADI. CDR3 loop: CASSNPNNYGYTF. CDR3 nucleotide sequence: TGCGCCAGCAGTAATCCAAATAACTATGGCTACACCTTC.

The J gene is TRBJ2-2, the V gene TRBV7-6; 7 bases are shared with TRBD1. Looked up from germline, CDR1 is SGHVS and CDR2 is FNYEAQ. J lost 5 bases, V lost 1 base, and 4 bases had no gene match. The CDR3 contains 15 residues. CDR3 protein: CASSLEGAQTGELFF. The DNA for the CDR3 is TGTGCCAGCAGCTTAGAGGGGGCGCAAACCGGGGAGCTGTTTTTT.

The chain has TRBV5-4 and TRBJ1-1, with a possible D match to TRBD1 (5 bases). The germline gives CDR1 SGHNT, CDR2 YYREEE (reference sequence). V lost 4 bases to trimming and J lost 0 bases, with 7 bases between them. This CDR3 has 13 residues. CDR3: CASSETVNTEAFF. The CDR3 region has the DNA TGTGCCAGCAGCGAGACAGTGAACACTGAAGCTTTCTTT.

The chain employs TRBV6-6 and TRBJ2-3, with D perhaps TRBD2 (6 bases). The V end lost 5 bases, the J end lost 2 bases, and 14 bases lay between the germline ends. The CDR3 covers 15 residues. Germline V gene sequence: CDR1 MNHNY, CDR2 SVGAGI (reference sequence). In nucleotides, the CDR3 is TGTGCCAGCAGTCAACTAGCCCCTTACACAGATACGCAGTATTTT. Its protein product is CASSQLAPYTDTQYF.

The chain combines TRBV18 with TRBJ2-1, with 10 bases that match TRBD1. The CDR3 contains 14 residues. After removal of 3 bases from V and 6 bases from J, the junction contained 2 bases not matched to a gene. Germline V gene lookup returns CDR1 KGHSH and CDR2 LQKENI. CDR3 DNA: TGTGCCAGCTCACCTCGACAGGGGGCCAATGAGCAGTTCTTC. Protein: CASSPRQGANEQFF.

The genes are TRBV28 and TRBJ2-7; 7 bases are shared with TRBD1. Germline loops: CDR1 MDHEN, CDR2 SYDVKM. J lost 3 bases, V lost 5 bases, and 4 bases had no gene match. This CDR3 is built from 13 residues. CDR3 sequence reads: CASSQGVGYEQYF. For the CDR3, the DNA is TGTGCCAGCAGTCAGGGGGTGGGCTACGAGCAGTACTTC. Filled out from reference TRBV28 and TRBJ2-7, the complete variable domain reads DVKVTQSSRYLVKRTGEKVFLECVQDMDHENMFWYRQDPGLGLRLIYFSYDVKMKEKGDIPEGYSVSREKKERFSLILESASTNQTSMYLCASSQGVGYEQYFGPGTRLTVT.

The chain employs TRBV6-1 and TRBJ1-2; D uncertain. V lost 1 base and J lost 4, with 13 bases in between. Germline loops: CDR1 MNHNS, CDR2 SASEGT. This CDR3 contains 15 residues. The CDR3 here is CASSEGGRKRYGYTF. DNA of the CDR3: TGTGCCAGCAGTGAAGGCGGCAGGAAGCGCTATGGCTACACCTTC.

This chain connects TRBV6-1 to TRBJ2-2, with a possible D match to TRBD2 (5 bases). The CDR3 covers 20 residues. Germline-derived CDR1 and CDR2 are MNHNS and SASEGT. Trimming removed 4 bases from V and 0 bases from J, with 24 bases in between. The CDR3 sequence: CASSVYLSVVGLTNTGELFF. CDR3 coding DNA: TGTGCCAGCAGTGTCTATCTAAGCGTTGTAGGACTTACGAACACCGGGGAGCTGTTTTTT.

This chain joins TRBV30 and TRBJ2-7; D gene unclear. Germline V gives CDR1 GTSNPN, CDR2 SVGIG (reference sequence). Deletions cut 3 bases from V and 4 bases from J, with 7 bases between. This CDR3 has 11 residues. The CDR3 here is CAWSVGYEQYF. The CDR3 nucleotides are TGTGCCTGGAGCGTGGGTTACGAGCAGTACTTC. Variable domain in full (rest from reference TRBV30 and TRBJ2-7): SQTIHQWPATLVQPVGSPLSLECTVEGTSNPNLYWYRQAAGRGLQLLFYSVGIGQISSEVPQNLSASRPQDRQFILSSKKLLLSDSGFYLCAWSVGYEQYFGPGTRLTVT.